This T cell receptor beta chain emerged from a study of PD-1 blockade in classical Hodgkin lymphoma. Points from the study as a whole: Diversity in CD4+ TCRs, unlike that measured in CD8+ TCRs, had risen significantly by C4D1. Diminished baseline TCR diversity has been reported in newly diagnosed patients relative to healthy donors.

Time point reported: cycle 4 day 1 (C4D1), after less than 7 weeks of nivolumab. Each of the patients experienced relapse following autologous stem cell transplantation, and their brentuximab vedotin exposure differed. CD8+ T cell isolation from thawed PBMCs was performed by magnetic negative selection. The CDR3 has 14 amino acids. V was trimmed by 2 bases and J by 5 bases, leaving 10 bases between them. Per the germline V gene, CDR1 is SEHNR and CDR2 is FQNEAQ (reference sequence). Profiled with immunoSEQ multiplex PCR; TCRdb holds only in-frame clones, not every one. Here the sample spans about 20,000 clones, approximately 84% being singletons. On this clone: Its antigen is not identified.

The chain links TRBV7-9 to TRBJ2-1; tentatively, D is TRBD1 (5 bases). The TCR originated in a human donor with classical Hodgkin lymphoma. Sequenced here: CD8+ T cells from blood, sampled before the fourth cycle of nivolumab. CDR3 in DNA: TGTGCCAGCAGCTTACTCGACAGAAACAATGAGCAGTTCTTC. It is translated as CASSLLDRNNEQFF.